Below, 19 T cell receptor beta chains from the same sample are listed, as sequenced in a study of T-cell reconstitution after alpha-beta-depleted transplantation in children. Using unique molecular identifiers, the investigators prepared the TCRbeta library. TCRdb passed the PCR reads through MiXCR, listing each CDR3 protein once. The sample has approximately 500,000 distinct CDR3 sequences, 20% to 30% seen once. Source: PBMCs, taken before TCRalphabeta/CD19-depleted stem cell transplant. These receptors all come from a boy under three years old with Wiskott-Aldrich syndrome, due to receive a stem cell transplant.

The V and J genes are TRBV27 and TRBJ2-7; D is undetermined. V lost 4 bases, J lost 3 bases, and 13 bases lay in between. This CDR3 spans 14 amino acids. Looked up from germline, CDR1 is MNHEY and CDR2 is SMNVEV (reference sequence). CDR3 region: CASSWVDSLYEQYF. CDR3 in DNA: TGTGCCAGCAGTTGGGTGGATTCCCTCTACGAGCAGTACTTC.

The chain joins TRBV12-3 or TRBV12-4 to TRBJ2-5, with D unresolved. Trimming took 2 bases from V and 5 from J, leaving 9 bases between them. The CDR3 totals 13 residues. CDR3 in amino acids: CASSLLIGETQYF. For the CDR3, the DNA is TGTGCCAGCAGTTTACTGATCGGGGAGACCCAGTACTTC.

The table lists this clonotype with a few counts. The V call is TRBV6-5, the J call TRBJ1-6; D is unclear. From germline, CDR1 is MNHEY and CDR2 SVGAGI. V lost 2 bases and J 7 bases, leaving 3 bases between the germline ends. The CDR3 has 12 residues. CDR3 in amino acids: CASSYLNSPLHF. In DNA form, the CDR3 reads TGTGCCAGCAGTTACCTGAATTCACCCCTCCACTTT.

This clonotype was detected a few times. The chain is built from TRBV20-1 and TRBJ2-3; 7 nucleotides match TRBD2. Losses at the gene ends were 6 bases for V and 1 base for J; bases not matched to a gene: 13. The CDR3 contains 16 residues. The germline V gene encodes CDR1 DFQATT and CDR2 SNEGSKA (reference sequence). CDR3 coding DNA: TGCAGTGCCCACACGGTCCTAGCGGTTGGCACAGATACGCAGTATTTT. Amino acid sequence: CSAHTVLAVGTDTQYF.

The chain has TRBV20-1 and TRBJ2-3, with TRBD2 identical over 11 bases. Germline trimming cut 3 bases from V and 4 bases from J; bases unmatched to any gene: 15. Germline V lookup: CDR1 DFQATT, CDR2 SNEGSKA (reference sequence). This CDR3 spans 18 amino acids. CDR3 sequence (DNA): TGCAGTGCTAGCTCCCCCGGGACTAGCGGTCCGTGGGCAGATACGCAGTATTTT. Its translation is CSASSPGTSGPWADTQYF.

This clonotype was detected a few times. The chain has TRBV5-1 and TRBJ2-4; a weak D match, TRBD1 (6 bases). Between the trimmed V and J ends, which lost 0 bases and 5 bases, there was a span of 12 bases. CDR1 and CDR2 from the germline V gene are SGHRS and YFSETQ. The CDR3 sequence is 15 residues long. The CDR3 DNA is TGCGCCAGCAGCTTGGAACAGGGTCGGCAAAACATTCAGTACTTC. It is translated as CASSLEQGRQNIQYF.

The chain recombines TRBV15 with TRBJ2-7; 10 bases align to TRBD1. The trim removed 1 base at V and 5 bases at J, leaving 5 bases unmatched. Germline-derived CDR1 and CDR2 are LNHNV and YYDKDF (reference sequence). This CDR3 is built from 15 residues. The CDR3 protein is CATSRAGTGVHEQYF. The CDR3 region has the DNA TGTGCCACCAGCAGAGCCGGGACAGGGGTCCACGAGCAGTACTTC.

V usage is TRBV5-1 and J usage is TRBJ2-7; TRBD2 aligns across 12 bases. The CDR3 spans 16 residues. The germline gives CDR1 SGHRS, CDR2 YFSETQ. V trimming: 6 bases; J trimming: 1 base; junction bases outside the gene matches: 8. The CDR3 DNA is TGCGCCAGCATCAGACTAGCGGGAGTGGGATCCTACGAGCAGTACTTC. This translates into CASIRLAGVGSYEQYF. The entire variable domain, with the rest obtained from reference TRBV5-1 and TRBJ2-7, is as follows: KAGVTQTPRYLIKTRGQQVTLSCSPISGHRSVSWYQQTPGQGLQFLFEYFSETQRNKGNFPGRFSGRQFSNSRSEMNVSTLELGDSALYLCASIRLAGVGSYEQYFGPGTRLTVT.

In this sample, this clonotype turned up a few times. V gene TRBV27 combines with J gene TRBJ2-3, with D maybe TRBD2 (6 bases). This CDR3 has 15 residues. Trimming stripped 3 bases from V and 1 base from J, with 11 bases between. Germline assignment: CDR1 MNHEY and CDR2 SMNVEV (reference sequence). The CDR3 region is CASSLAGLGTDTQYF. CDR3 DNA: TGTGCCAGCAGTTTGGCGGGACTGGGCACAGATACGCAGTATTTT.

This clonotype showed up just a few times. One junction end disagrees with the germline gene, perhaps due to a read error. The chain is built from TRBV12-3 or TRBV12-4 and TRBJ1-5; 10 nucleotides agree with TRBD1. The length of the CDR3 is 16 residues. The CDR3 spells CASTLGRTGGSQPQHF. The CDR3 DNA follows: TGTGCCAGCACTTTAGGCAGGACAGGGGGAAGTCAGCCCCAGCATTTT.

V and J are TRBV12-3 or TRBV12-4 and TRBJ2-1; 10 nucleotides align to TRBD2. This CDR3 is 15 amino acids long. V lost 5 bases, J lost 5 bases, and 6 bases stayed unmatched. The CDR3 sequence: CASSPSGRAHNEQFF. In nucleotides, the CDR3 is TGTGCCAGCAGTCCGAGCGGGAGGGCCCACAATGAGCAGTTCTTC.

This clonotype was picked up a small number of times. V and J are TRBV4-1 and TRBJ2-2; 10 nucleotides agree with TRBD1. The germline V gene encodes CDR1 MGHRA and CDR2 YSYEKL. The J segment lost 2 bases and the V segment lost 10 bases, leaving 10 bases of the junction unmatched. This CDR3 comprises 16 residues. CDR3 sequence: CATLPTGGHNTGELFF. The CDR3, as DNA: TGCGCCACGTTACCGACAGGGGGCCACAACACCGGGGAGCTGTTTTTT.

In its sample, this clonotype was seen a few times. The chain recombines TRBV5-1 with TRBJ2-1, with D possibly TRBD2 on 5 matching bases. The CDR3 length is 15 residues. Trimming pared 4 bases from V and 4 bases from J, leaving 15 bases between. Germline loops: CDR1 SGHRS, CDR2 YFSETQ. The CDR3 region has the DNA TGCGCCAGCAGCCCGGAAGGACGGGAATACAATGAGCAGTTCTTC. Translating gives CASSPEGREYNEQFF.

The J gene is TRBJ2-7, the V gene TRBV6-1; 8 bases match TRBD2. The V gene end was trimmed by 4 bases and the J gene end by 7 bases; junction bases not matched to a gene: 15. The germline gives CDR1 MNHNS, CDR2 SASEGT. This CDR3 spans 16 amino acids. CDR3: CASSVQIAGSAREQYF. CDR3 DNA: TGTGCCAGCAGTGTCCAAATAGCGGGATCTGCTAGGGAGCAGTACTTC.

The chain combines TRBV29-1 with TRBJ1-1; D perhaps matches TRBD1 (6 bases). Germline values: CDR1 SQVTM, CDR2 ANQGSEA. The germline V and J ends were trimmed by 6 bases and 0 bases, with 8 bases remaining between them. This CDR3 spans 12 amino acids. The CDR3 loop reads CSVGTLNTEAFF. The DNA for the CDR3 is TGCAGCGTCGGGACACTGAACACTGAAGCTTTCTTT. The complete variable domain, with remaining parts taken from reference TRBV29-1 and TRBJ1-1, reads SAVISQKPSRDICQRGTSLTIQCQVDSQVTMMFWYRQQPGQSLTLIATANQGSEATYESGFVIDKFPISRPNLTFSTLTVSNMSPEDSSIYLCSVGTLNTEAFFGQGTRLTVV.

This clonotype was picked up one time. V is TRBV29-1 and J is TRBJ2-2, with no clear D. The CDR3 length is 14 residues. The V gene's germline CDR1 is SQVTM and CDR2 ANQGSEA. The ends were cut back, 6 bases at V and 0 bases at J, with 11 bases in the middle. CDR3 protein: CSVKLLSNTGELFF. Here the CDR3 DNA reads TGCAGCGTGAAGCTTTTATCGAACACCGGGGAGCTGTTTTTT.

There are a few counts of this clonotype. The chain is built from TRBV27 and TRBJ2-2; D uncertain. The germline gives CDR1 MNHEY, CDR2 SMNVEV (reference sequence). Trimming left V 5 bases short and J 5 bases short, with 18 bases between. This CDR3 has 16 residues. CDR3 DNA sequence: TGTGCCAGCAGTCCCCTTACTATTATGGGAACCGGGGAGCTGTTTTTT. Translated: CASSPLTIMGTGELFF.

This clonotype was observed a handful of times. The junction departs from germline at one end; a sequencing error may be responsible. The chain links TRBV5-6 to TRBJ2-2, with 11 bases lining up with TRBD1. CDR3 length equals 15 residues. Germline lookup yields CDR1 SGHDT and CDR2 YYEEEE. The CDR3 spells CASRLDRGRTGELFF. CDR3 sequence (DNA): TGTGCCAGCAGGTTGGACAGGGGGCGTACCGGGGAGCTGTTTTTT. Combining the CDR3 with reference TRBV5-6 and TRBJ2-2 gives the whole variable domain DAGVTQSPTHLIKTRGQQVTLRCSPKSGHDTVSWYQQALGQGPQFIFQYYEEEERQRGNFPDRFSGHQFPNYSSELNVNALLLGDSALYLCASRLDRGRTGELFFGEGSRLTVL.

The rearrangement links TRBV5-1 to TRBJ2-1; D gene ambiguous. CDR1 is SGHRS and CDR2 is YFSETQ in the germline V gene. V was clipped by 3 bases and J by 7 bases, with 11 bases between them. This CDR3 spans 13 amino acids. The chain's CDR3 is CASSSDLRNEQFF. The CDR3 region has the DNA TGCGCCAGCAGCTCGGATCTCAGAAATGAGCAGTTCTTC.